This entry concerns a single T cell receptor beta chain. Per the study methods: Amplified reference gene primers provided the basis for estimating nucleated cell counts. The repertoire was sequenced with immunoSEQ multiplex PCR; TCRdb's copy has only in-frame clones and lacks some. V and J calls and clone size are those listed in that table; D and trimming were worked out from the DNA. The sample yields 65,000 to 90,000 clones, approximately 76% seen once. These data belong to a study of blood T cell repertoires in COVID-19. Study information: Acute and convalescent COVID-19 samples came from the United States, Italy and Spain. PBMCs, B-cell-depleted T cells, or T cells were the source of the cDNA or gDNA that made up the material.

Source material: peripheral blood. This sequence was found in a man between 65 and 85 years old with active or convalescent COVID-19.

CDR3 sequence reads: CASKEGAAAYTEAFF. The DNA of the CDR3 is TGTGCCAGCAAGGAGGGGGCGGCGGCGTACACTGAAGCTTTCTTT. The chain has TRBV28 and TRBJ1-1; TRBD1 aligns across 7 bases. Per the germline V gene, CDR1 is MDHEN and CDR2 is SYDVKM. With 7 bases clipped from V and 3 bases from J, the junction kept 11 bases outside the gene matches. This CDR3 has 15 residues.